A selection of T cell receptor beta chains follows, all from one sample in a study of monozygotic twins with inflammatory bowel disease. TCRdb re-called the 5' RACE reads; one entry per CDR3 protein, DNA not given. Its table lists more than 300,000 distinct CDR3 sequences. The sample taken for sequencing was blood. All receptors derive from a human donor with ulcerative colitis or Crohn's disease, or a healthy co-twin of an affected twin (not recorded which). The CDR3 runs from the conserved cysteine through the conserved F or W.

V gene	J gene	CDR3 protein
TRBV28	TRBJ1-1	CASKELWTEAFF
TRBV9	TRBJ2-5	CASSRVGTGEETQYF
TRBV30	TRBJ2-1	CAWSGGHNEQFF
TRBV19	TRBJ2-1	CASSIAFSGPYNEQFF
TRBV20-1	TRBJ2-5	CSASFHSYQETQYF
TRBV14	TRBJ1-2	CASSQVSGGYGYTF
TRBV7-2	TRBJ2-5	CASSFGLAGGSGAQYF
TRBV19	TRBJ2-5	CASSIARDRGETQYF
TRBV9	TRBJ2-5	CASSVEGGREETQYF
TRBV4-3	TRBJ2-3	CASSQDSVRSGISTDTQYF
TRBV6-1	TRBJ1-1	CASSENGVTEAFF
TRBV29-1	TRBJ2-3	CSVGGLAGGRSTDTQYF
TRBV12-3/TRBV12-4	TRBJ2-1	CASRRGLAGGPGNEQFF
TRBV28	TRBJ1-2	CASSLTQNYGYTF
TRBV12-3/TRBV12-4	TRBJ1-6	CASSPRTGENSPLHF
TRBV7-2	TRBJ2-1	CASSLWSGGSYNEQFF
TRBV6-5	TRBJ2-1	CASSYDNAVYNEQFF
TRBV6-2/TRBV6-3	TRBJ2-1	CASSFPGREQFF
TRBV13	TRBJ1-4	CASSFTAGPNEKLFF
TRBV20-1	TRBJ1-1	CSESRGSLAEAFF
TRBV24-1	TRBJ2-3	CATSVRTFTDTQYF
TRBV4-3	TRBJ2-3	CASSQDRWRGYDTQYF
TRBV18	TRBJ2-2	CASSPQNTGELFF
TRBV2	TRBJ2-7	CASSKGVYEQYF
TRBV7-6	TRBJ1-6	CASSSRTGNSPLHF
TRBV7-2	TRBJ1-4	CASRTAYATNEKLFF
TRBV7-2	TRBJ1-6	CASSLEAGLYNSPLHF
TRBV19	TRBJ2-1	CASSVLQGNEQFF
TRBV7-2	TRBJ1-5	CASSLVSFNQPQHF
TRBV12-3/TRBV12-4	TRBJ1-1	CASSRGDSQNTEAFF
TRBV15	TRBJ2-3	CATSRARGLTDTQYF
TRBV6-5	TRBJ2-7	CASSYSRDRYYEQYF
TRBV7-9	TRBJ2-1	CASSLENPYNEQFF
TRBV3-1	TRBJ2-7	CASSQSANYAREQYF
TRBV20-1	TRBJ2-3	CSAKKGAADTQYF
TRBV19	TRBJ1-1	CASSQQITQALNTEAFF
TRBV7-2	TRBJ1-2	CASSLDRVQGYTF
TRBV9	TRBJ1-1	CASSVGGSPNTEAFF
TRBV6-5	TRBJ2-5	CASSYSTASGGAETQYF
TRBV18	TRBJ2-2	CASSPRTGRTGELFF
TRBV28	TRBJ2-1	CASSSAASARLYNEQFF
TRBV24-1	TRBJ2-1	CATRGSGDEQFF
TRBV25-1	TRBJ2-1	CASSEAGGSYNEQFF
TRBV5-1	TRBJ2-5	CASSIVKGQRGETQYF
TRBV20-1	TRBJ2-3	CSATRDSTDTQYF
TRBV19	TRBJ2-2	CASSIGGGGELFF
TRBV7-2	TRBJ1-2	CASSLGAEGYGYTF
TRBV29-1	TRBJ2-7	CSVGELSEQYF
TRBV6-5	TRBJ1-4	CASSYDRRGVGEKLFF
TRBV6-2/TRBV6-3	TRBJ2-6	CASRRSGYGANVLTF
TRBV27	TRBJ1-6	CASRATGSSYNSPLHF
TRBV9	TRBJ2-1	CASSLVGSNEQFF
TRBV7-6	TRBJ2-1	CASSLGSRDLWNEQFF